What follows are 18 T cell receptor beta chains derived from one specimen sequenced in a study of blood T cell repertoires in COVID-19. Data came from immunoSEQ multiplex PCR; TCRdb stores just in-frame clones and leaves some out. Of around 100,000 clones in the sample, around 73% were seen once. Sequencing input: peripheral blood. Receptor source: a man aged 55 to 70 with active or convalescent COVID-19.

The V call is TRBV7-2, the J call TRBJ2-7; no firm D call. Trimming stripped 1 base from V and 0 bases from J, with 7 bases between. Germline V lookup: CDR1 SGHTA, CDR2 FQGNSA. This CDR3 spans 14 amino acids. The CDR3: CASSLDQRSYEQYF. The CDR3 bases are TGTGCCAGCAGCTTAGACCAGCGCTCCTACGAGCAGTACTTC.

This clone was recorded once. This chain joins TRBV21-1 and TRBJ2-6; the table's D gene call, TRBD1, was not cross checked with the DNA. TRBV21-1 is a pseudogene. The CDR3 has 19 residues. Here the CDR3 DNA reads TGTGCCAGCAGCAAAGCGCAGAACAGGGGGTCCTCTGGGGCCAACGTCCTGACTTTC. It specifies CASSKAQNRGSSGANVLTF.

The rearrangement uses TRBV6-6 and TRBJ1-5; 9 nucleotides align to TRBD1. The CDR3 length is 15 residues. The V gene end was trimmed by 8 bases and the J gene end by 3 bases; junction bases not matched to a gene: 8. Germline values: CDR1 MNHNY, CDR2 SVGAGI (reference sequence). This CDR3 reads CASGETGGSNQPQHF. The CDR3 bases are TGTGCCAGCGGAGAAACAGGGGGCTCCAATCAGCCCCAGCATTTT.

This chain uses TRBV4-1 with TRBJ2-3; TRBD1 might be the D (5 bases). Germline CDR1 is MGHRA and CDR2 is YSYEKL. V lost 8 bases, J lost 6 bases, and 21 bases lay in between. This CDR3 contains 15 residues. CDR3 protein: CASGLGAALRDTQYF. The CDR3 DNA sequence: TGCGCCAGCGGATTAGGGGCTGCCCTAAGGGATACGCAGTATTTT.

V gene TRBV19 combines with J gene TRBJ2-1, with D hard to call. Trimming removed 1 base from V and 1 base from J, with 8 bases in between. This CDR3 has 15 amino acids. Germline CDR1 LNHDA, CDR2 SQIVND (reference sequence). Written as DNA, the CDR3 is TGTGCCAGTAGTATAGCGGCGGCTTCCTACAATGAGCAGTTCTTC. This encodes CASSIAAASYNEQFF.

The V gene is TRBV28, the J gene TRBJ1-2, with D perhaps matching TRBD1 (5 bases). Germline lookup yields CDR1 MDHEN and CDR2 SYDVKM. Trimming shortened V by 8 bases and J by 3 bases, and 7 bases separated the two germline ends. The CDR3 runs 11 residues. For the CDR3, the DNA is TGTGCCAGCGGGGCAGACTATGGCTACACCTTC. Protein: CASGADYGYTF.

The chain links TRBV6-5 to TRBJ1-2; no clear D gene. The CDR3 runs 15 residues. Per the germline V gene, CDR1 is MNHEY and CDR2 is SVGAGI. V lost 8 bases and J lost 0, with 16 bases in between. CDR3 amino acids: CASSPTGDANYGYTF. CDR3 nucleotides: TGTGCCAGCTCACCGACTGGCGACGCTAACTATGGCTACACCTTC.

The V gene is TRBV27, the J gene TRBJ1-2; 10 bases match TRBD1. Germline assignment: CDR1 MNHEY and CDR2 SMNVEV (reference sequence). The CDR3 loop spans 14 amino acids. V lost 6 bases and J lost 6; bases outside the gene matches: 7. The CDR3 loop is CASSPRDRGHGYTF. DNA of the CDR3: TGTGCCAGCAGCCCCCGGGACAGGGGACATGGCTACACCTTC.

J is TRBJ2-1 and V is TRBV18; 7 bases are shared with TRBD2. V lost 5 bases and J lost 5; bases outside the gene matches: 9. The CDR3 is made up of 15 amino acids. Germline CDR1 KGHSH, CDR2 LQKENI. The CDR3 reads CASSGRDYAHNEQFF. In nucleotides, the CDR3 is TGTGCCAGCTCAGGCCGGGACTATGCCCACAATGAGCAGTTCTTC.

DNA of the CDR3: TGCGCCAGCAGCTGGGGACTAGGCCGTCAAGCAGATACGCAGTATTTT. Protein product: CASSWGLGRQADTQYF. The chain joins TRBV5-1 to TRBJ2-3, with 8 nucleotides matching TRBD2. Germline CDR1 SGHRS, CDR2 YFSETQ. Germline trimming cut 3 bases from V and 4 bases from J; bases unmatched to any gene: 10. This CDR3 contains 16 residues.

V is TRBV3-1 (or the pseudogene TRBV3-2) and J is TRBJ2-4; 9 nucleotides line up with TRBD1. CDR1 and CDR2 (germline): LGHDT, YNNKEL (reference sequence). The V gene end was trimmed by 6 bases and the J gene end by 3 bases; junction bases not matched to a gene: 9. The CDR3 consists of 16 residues. CDR3 protein: CASSYGQGLSKNIQYF. DNA for the CDR3: TGTGCCAGCAGTTACGGACAGGGGCTTAGCAAAAACATTCAGTACTTC.

V is TRBV7-2 and J is TRBJ2-3, with TRBD2 identical over 14 bases. CDR3 length: 13 residues. V trimming: 5 bases; J trimming: 14 bases; junction bases outside the gene matches: 6. The V gene's germline CDR1 is SGHTA and CDR2 FQGNSA. The CDR3 sequence: CASSAGTSGSLYF. CDR3 in DNA: TGTGCCAGCAGCGCCGGGACTAGCGGGAGTTTGTATTTT.

CDR3 nucleotides: TGTGCCAGCTCCCCCCAGACAGGGACCTACGAGCAGTACTTC. Encoded protein: CASSPQTGTYEQYF. The chain recombines TRBV18 with TRBJ2-7; TRBD1 agrees at 7 bases. V was clipped by 6 bases and J by 2 bases; unmatched bases: 7. CDR3 size: 14 residues. The germline gives CDR1 KGHSH, CDR2 LQKENI. The whole variable domain, filled in from reference TRBV18 and TRBJ2-7, reads NAGVMQNPRHLVRRRGQEARLRCSPMKGHSHVYWYRQLPEEGLKFMVYLQKENIIDESGMPKERFSAEFPKEGPSILRIQQVVRGDSAAYFCASSPQTGTYEQYFGPGTRLTVT.

This clone has just a few counts. The gene calls are TRBV5-1 and TRBJ2-2; perhaps TRBD1 as D (5 bases). This CDR3 is built from 14 residues. Germline-derived CDR1 and CDR2 are SGHRS and YFSETQ. Between the trimmed V and J ends, which lost 1 base and 7 bases, there was a span of 11 bases. This CDR3 is CASSLKGQDGELFF. The DNA for the CDR3 is TGCGCCAGCAGCTTGAAGGGGCAGGACGGGGAGCTGTTTTTT. Complete variable domain (other parts from reference TRBV5-1 and TRBJ2-2): KAGVTQTPRYLIKTRGQQVTLSCSPISGHRSVSWYQQTPGQGLQFLFEYFSETQRNKGNFPGRFSGRQFSNSRSEMNVSTLELGDSALYLCASSLKGQDGELFFGEGSRLTVL.

V gene TRBV14 combines with J gene TRBJ2-2; 8 positions agree with TRBD2. CDR1 SGHDN and CDR2 FVKESK come from the germline V gene. V lost 3 bases, J lost 1 base, and 7 bases stayed unmatched. The CDR3 is made up of 17 amino acids. The CDR3 DNA reads TGTGCCAGCAGCCAGGTAGCGGGACCCTTGAACACCGGGGAGCTGTTTTTT. It is translated as CASSQVAGPLNTGELFF.

This rearrangement joins TRBV29-1 to TRBJ2-1, with 12 bases that match TRBD2. This CDR3 comprises 15 residues. With V trimmed by 1 base and J by 9 bases, 7 bases remained unmatched. Germline loops: CDR1 SQVTM, CDR2 ANQGSEA. The CDR3 reads CSVEGHLAGGGEQFF. CDR3 sequence (DNA): TGCAGCGTTGAAGGCCATCTAGCGGGAGGGGGTGAGCAGTTCTTC.

V and J are TRBV28 and TRBJ2-7, with 9 bases fitting TRBD1. Germline V gene data show CDR1 as MDHEN and CDR2 as SYDVKM. The CDR3 contains 13 residues. V was pared by 10 bases and J by 0 bases, with 4 bases of the junction left unmatched. In DNA form, the CDR3 reads TGTGCCATCACAGGGGGCGGCTCCTACGAGCAGTACTTC. This gives the protein CAITGGGSYEQYF.

V is TRBV29-1 and J is TRBJ2-5, with TRBD2 matching over 8 bases. CDR3 length: 14 amino acids. In germline, CDR1 is SQVTM, CDR2 ANQGSEA. Trimming removed 7 bases from V and 3 bases from J; junction bases left unmatched: 10. DNA for the CDR3: TGCAGCGCCCCGCCCGCGGGAGGCAAAGAGACCCAGTACTTC. It encodes CSAPPAGGKETQYF.